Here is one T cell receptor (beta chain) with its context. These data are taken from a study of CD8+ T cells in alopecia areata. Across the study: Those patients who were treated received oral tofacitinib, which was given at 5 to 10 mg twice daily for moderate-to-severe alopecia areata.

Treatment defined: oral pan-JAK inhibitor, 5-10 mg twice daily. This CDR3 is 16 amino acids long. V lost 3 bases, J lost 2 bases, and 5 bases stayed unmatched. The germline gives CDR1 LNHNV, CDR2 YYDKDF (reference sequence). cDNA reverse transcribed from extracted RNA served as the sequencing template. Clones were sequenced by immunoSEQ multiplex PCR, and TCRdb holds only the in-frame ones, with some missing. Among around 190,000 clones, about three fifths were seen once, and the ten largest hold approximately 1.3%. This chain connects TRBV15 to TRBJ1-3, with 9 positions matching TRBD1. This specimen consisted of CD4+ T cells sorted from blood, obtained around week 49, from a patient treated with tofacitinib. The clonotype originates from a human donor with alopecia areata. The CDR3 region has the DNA TGTGCCACCAGCAGCCGGGACAGGGCTACTGGAAACACCATATATTTT. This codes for CATSSRDRATGNTIYF.